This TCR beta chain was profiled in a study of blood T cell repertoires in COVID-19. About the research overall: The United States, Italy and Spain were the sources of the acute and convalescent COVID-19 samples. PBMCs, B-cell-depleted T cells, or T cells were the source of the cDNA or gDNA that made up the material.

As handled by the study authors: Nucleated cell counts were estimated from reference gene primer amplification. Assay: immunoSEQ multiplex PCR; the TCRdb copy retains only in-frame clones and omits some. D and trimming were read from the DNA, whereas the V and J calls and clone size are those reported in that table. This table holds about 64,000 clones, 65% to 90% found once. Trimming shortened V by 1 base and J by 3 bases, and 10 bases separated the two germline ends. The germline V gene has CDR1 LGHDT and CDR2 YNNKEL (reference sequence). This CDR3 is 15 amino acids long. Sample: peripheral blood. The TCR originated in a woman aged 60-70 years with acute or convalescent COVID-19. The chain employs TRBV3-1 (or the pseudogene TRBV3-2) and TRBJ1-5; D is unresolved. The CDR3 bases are TGTGCCAGCAGCCAAGGTGGGAGCCCCAATCAGCCCCAGCATTTT. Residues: CASSQGGSPNQPQHF.